The present TCR beta chain was sequenced within a study of PD-L1 blockade in urothelial cancer. At the level of the study: Male patients with bladder-origin urothelial cancer numbered about nine tenths of the roughly 30. The analyses of blood took place 3 weeks (second dose) and 6 weeks after treatment start. T cell content in blood samples showed a median of 141,255.

CDR3 length: 15 amino acids. V was trimmed by 4 bases and J by 3 bases, leaving 16 bases between them. Germline V gene data show CDR1 as SGHDT and CDR2 as YYEEEE. Sequencing was performed with immunoSEQ multiplex PCR; in TCRdb, only in-frame clones are kept and a portion is missing. The repertoire holds tens of thousands of clones, with 90% as singletons. Regarding the study as a whole: Those with durable benefit had larger increases in tumor-associated blood clones at 3 weeks.

In regard to this clone: What it recognizes is unknown.

This sample's time point: pretreatment peripheral blood. The clonotype comes from a man between 60 and 75 years old with urothelial cancer. Sequences were derived from PBMCs, sampled around atezolizumab (anti-PD-L1) treatment. The chain couples TRBV5-6 to TRBJ1-1; tentative D call: TRBD1 (5 bases). CDR3 sequence reads: CASSLYGGWDTEAFF. The CDR3 nucleotides are TGTGCCAGCAGCCTCTATGGGGGGTGGGACACTGAAGCTTTCTTT.